The T cell receptor beta chain under discussion was sequenced for a study of beta chain features in type 1 diabetes. Study results and caveats: Moderately but significantly shorter TCRB CDR3s were found in Type 1 diabetes patients in all four CD4+ subsets.

This clone has more than one count but fewer than ten. What it binds is not known. Heparinised blood was drawn once per donor, averaging around 120 mL. The sequenced template was cDNA made from the entire isolated RNA. Here immunoSEQ multiplex PCR was the method, and the copy in TCRdb shows in-frame clones only, minus some. Here the sample spans about 370,000 clones, 8% to 10% being singletons. After removal of 4 bases from V and 0 bases from J, the junction contained 6 bases not matched to a gene. This CDR3 is built from 16 residues. CDR1 is SGHDT and CDR2 is YYEEEE in the germline V gene. Input material: central memory CD4+ T cells from blood. The receptor was derived from a man aged 25-40 years with type 1 diabetes. This chain connects TRBV5-6 to TRBJ1-5; 8 nucleotides match TRBD1. The CDR3 loop is CASSLGQGHSNQPQHF. CDR3 nucleotide sequence: TGTGCCAGCAGCCTTGGACAGGGACATAGCAATCAGCCCCAGCATTTT.